A selection of T cell receptor beta chains follows, all from one sample in a study of shared clonotypes between healthy human individuals. The table came from immunoSEQ multiplex PCR; TCRdb's copy has only in-frame clones and leaves some out. This table holds 2 million to 3 million clones, 93% found once. Sequenced material: naive CD4+ T cells from PBMCs. All receptors come from a man aged 18 to 30 in good health. Some clones in this sample may be carry-over from other donors' samples. Both conserved end residues are part of each CDR3. Each record gives: V gene, J gene, D gene, clone size, CDR3 protein, CDR3 DNA. D genes are given only for firm matches. Size is omitted from some rows. Given values are once, few, many or a class for expanded clones.

V gene: TRBV5-1; J gene: TRBJ2-2; D gene: -; clone size: -; CDR3 protein: CASTLQGNHGELFF; CDR3 DNA: TGCGCCAGCACCCTACAGGGTAATCACGGGGAGCTGTTTTTT
V gene: TRBV7-6; J gene: TRBJ2-3; D gene: TRBD2; clone size: -; CDR3 protein: CASSLVRLAGVTDTQYF; CDR3 DNA: TGTGCCAGCAGCTTAGTAAGACTAGCGGGAGTCACAGATACGCAGTATTTT
V gene: TRBV19; J gene: TRBJ2-7; D gene: -; clone size: -; CDR3 protein: CASSRGGFNYEQYF; CDR3 DNA: TGTGCCAGTAGCCGTGGGGGGTTCAACTACGAGCAGTACTTC
V gene: TRBV7-9; J gene: TRBJ1-2; D gene: TRBD1; clone size: -; CDR3 protein: CASSSPTLGTVYGYTF; CDR3 DNA: TGTGCCAGCAGCTCCCCGACTCTCGGGACAGTCTATGGCTACACCTTC
V gene: TRBV5-5; J gene: TRBJ1-1; D gene: -; clone size: -; CDR3 protein: CASSHVGHPMNTEAFF; CDR3 DNA: TGTGCCAGCAGCCACGTAGGACATCCCATGAACACTGAAGCTTTCTTT
V gene: TRBV6-1; J gene: TRBJ2-7; D gene: -; clone size: once; CDR3 protein: CASSEVPGHGMGEQYF; CDR3 DNA: TGTGCCAGCAGTGAAGTACCGGGACACGGTATGGGCGAGCAGTACTTC
V gene: TRBV7-3; J gene: TRBJ2-1; D gene: -; clone size: -; CDR3 protein: CASSLGLNEQFF; CDR3 DNA: TGTGCCAGCAGCTTGGGTCTCAATGAGCAGTTCTTC
V gene: TRBV5-4; J gene: TRBJ1-1; D gene: TRBD1; clone size: -; CDR3 protein: CASSTTTGAFFEAFF; CDR3 DNA: TGTGCCAGCAGCACCACGACAGGGGCCTTTTTTGAAGCTTTCTTT
V gene: TRBV23-1; J gene: TRBJ2-3; D gene: TRBD2; clone size: -; CDR3 protein: CASSRLAGDTDTQYF; CDR3 DNA: TGCGCCAGCTCTAGACTAGCGGGAGACACAGATACGCAGTATTTT
V gene: TRBV6-1; J gene: TRBJ2-3; D gene: -; clone size: -; CDR3 protein: CASSIERTDTQYF; CDR3 DNA: TGTGCCAGCAGTATCGAGCGCACAGATACGCAGTATTTT
V gene: TRBV9; J gene: TRBJ1-2; D gene: -; clone size: -; CDR3 protein: CASNLGGPQGYTF; CDR3 DNA: TGTGCCAGCAACCTGGGGGGTCCTCAAGGCTACACCTTC
V gene: TRBV18; J gene: TRBJ2-1; D gene: TRBD2; clone size: -; CDR3 protein: CASSPPSGRENEQFF; CDR3 DNA: TGTGCCAGCTCACCACCCAGCGGGAGGGAAAATGAGCAGTTCTTC
V gene: TRBV7-2; J gene: TRBJ1-1; D gene: -; clone size: -; CDR3 protein: CASSPQWNTEAFF; CDR3 DNA: TGTGCCAGCAGTCCTCAGTGGAACACTGAAGCTTTCTTT
V gene: TRBV4-2; J gene: TRBJ2-1; D gene: TRBD2; clone size: -; CDR3 protein: CASSQADGRTYNEQFF; CDR3 DNA: TGTGCCAGCAGCCAAGCCGACGGGAGGACATACAATGAGCAGTTCTTC
V gene: TRBV5-8; J gene: TRBJ2-5; D gene: TRBD1; clone size: -; CDR3 protein: CASSSGTGGFPQETQYF; CDR3 DNA: TGTGCCAGCAGCTCAGGGACAGGGGGCTTCCCGCAAGAGACCCAGTACTTC
V gene: TRBV25-1; J gene: TRBJ1-2; D gene: -; clone size: -; CDR3 protein: CASSESEGVSSGYTF; CDR3 DNA: TGTGCCAGCAGTGAATCGGAGGGCGTCTCTAGTGGCTACACCTTC
V gene: TRBV10-3; J gene: TRBJ1-1; D gene: -; clone size: -; CDR3 protein: CAILRDPGSTEAFF; CDR3 DNA: TGTGCCATCCTAAGGGACCCTGGGAGCACTGAAGCTTTCTTT
V gene: TRBV5-4; J gene: TRBJ2-7; D gene: -; clone size: -; CDR3 protein: CASSLVGRRGAYEQYF; CDR3 DNA: TGTGCCAGCAGCTTGGTCGGCCGCCGAGGGGCCTACGAGCAGTACTTC
V gene: TRBV9; J gene: TRBJ2-3; D gene: -; clone size: -; CDR3 protein: CASSVGQGRADTQYF; CDR3 DNA: TGTGCCAGCAGCGTAGGGCAGGGCAGAGCAGATACGCAGTATTTT